Listed below are T cell receptor beta chains from one sample, sequenced in a study of cytomegalovirus exposure and HLA in healthy donors. The protocol was immunoSEQ multiplex PCR, while the TCRdb copy is restricted to in-frame clones and leaves out a portion. The sample has fewer than 200,000 clones; 80% to 90% are singletons. Sequencing was done on a sample of PBMCs. The receptor set was obtained from a woman in her 30s in good health and CMV-seronegative. Each CDR3 is given with its conserved first and last residue. A D gene is named only where the DNA matches it firmly. The listing skips clone size in some rows; elsewhere it reads once, few, many or a size class.

>TRBJ2-7|TRBV5-1|-|-
TGCGCCAGCAGCTTCGGGACTGGCTACGAGCAGTACTTC
CASSFGTGYEQYF
>TRBJ2-7|TRBV7-6|-|TRBD1
TGTGCCAGCAGCTCAGGGACAGACGAGCAGTACTTC
CASSSGTDEQYF
>TRBJ2-7|TRBV7-2|-|-
TGTGCCAGCAGCTCTCACAACGAGCAGTACTTC
CASSSHNEQYF
>TRBJ2-1|TRBV15|-|TRBD2
TGTGCCACCAGCCGGGGGGGGCCCTACAATGAGCAGTTCTTC
CATSRGGPYNEQFF
>TRBJ1-1|TRBV6-1|once|-
TGTGCCAGCAGCGCCCCAGGTGGAACTGAAGCTTTCTTT
CASSAPGGTEAFF
>TRBJ2-3|TRBV6-5|-|TRBD1
TGTGCCAGCAGTTACTCAGTGACAGGGGACACAGATACGCAGTATTTT
CASSYSVTGDTDTQYF
>TRBJ1-1|TRBV5-6|-|-
TGTGCCAGCAGCTTGCTCAACTTTGGCAAGGCGGGGACTGAAGCTTTCTTT
CASSLLNFGKAGTEAFF
>TRBJ2-7|TRBV6-4|-|TRBD2
TGTGCCAGCAGTGACCCAGGACTAGCGGGGGGGACGGTGAGCTCCTACGAGCAGTACTTC
CASSDPGLAGGTVSSYEQYF
>TRBJ2-7|TRBV6-1|-|-
TGTGCCAGCAGTGAAAGGGGCAGGGGCTACGAGCAGTACTTC
CASSERGRGYEQYF
>TRBJ2-5|TRBV18|-|-
TGTGCCAGCTCACAAGCAGGCATCCAAGAGACCCAGTACTTC
CASSQAGIQETQYF
>TRBJ2-2|TRBV5-1|-|-
TGCGCCAGCAGCCCCGGGGCGGGGTTCGCCGGGGAGCTGTTTTTT
CASSPGAGFAGELFF
>TRBJ2-7|TRBV4-1|-|-
TGCGCCAGCAGCCACCGGACAGCCGCCGAGCAGTACTTC
CASSHRTAAEQYF
>TRBJ1-1|TRBV27|-|TRBD1
TGTGCCAGCAGTCGCACGACAGGGCGCTCGTCTTTCTTT
CASSRTTGRSSFF
>TRBJ2-4|TRBV7-8|-|-
TGTGCCAGCAGCTTATTTCCGGGGGGCCAGGACATTCAGTACTTC
CASSLFPGGQDIQYF
>TRBJ2-2|TRBV4-1|-|-
TGCGCCACCCTGGGGGGAGCGACCGGGGAGCTGTTTTTT
CATLGGATGELFF
>TRBJ1-6|TRBV6-5|-|TRBD1
TGTGCCAGCAGTTACGGGACAGGGGAGAATCGGCCACCCCTCCACTTT
CASSYGTGENRPPLHF